The 27 T cell receptor beta chains reported below all come from one sample, sequenced in a study of identical twins. TCRdb reprocessed the 5' RACE reads with MiXCR, giving one entry per CDR3 protein. The data show roughly 1,500,000 distinct CDR3 sequences, roughly a third seen once. The specimen was cord blood. The receptors were gathered from a newborn girl in good health.

The chain joins TRBV27 to TRBJ2-3; 8 nucleotides line up with TRBD1. Germline V gene sequence: CDR1 MNHEY, CDR2 SMNVEV (reference sequence). This CDR3 comprises 18 residues. V trimming: 0 bases; J trimming: 2 bases; junction bases outside the gene matches: 10. CDR3 in DNA: TGTGCCAGCAGTTTATCCTCAGGGGGCGGGTCTAACACAGATACGCAGTATTTT. Protein sequence: CASSLSSGGGSNTDTQYF.

The genes are TRBV9 and TRBJ2-7, with TRBD2 identical over 10 bases. Unmatched junction bases numbered 7, after V lost 4 bases and J lost 3 bases. This CDR3 region has 15 residues. Germline assignment: CDR1 SGDLS and CDR2 YYNGEE. DNA of the CDR3: TGTGCCAGCAGCCCCGAGGGACTAGCGAACTACGAGCAGTACTTC. The encoded protein is CASSPEGLANYEQYF.

This clonotype was recorded only once. This chain links TRBV24-1 with TRBJ1-4, with D maybe TRBD1 (5 bases). This CDR3 has 14 residues. Between the trimmed V and J ends, which lost 9 bases and 8 bases, there was a span of 18 bases. Germline V gene data show CDR1 as KGHDR and CDR2 as SFDVKD. The CDR3 sequence: CATGVGGEWEKLFF. For the CDR3, the DNA is TGTGCCACCGGAGTTGGAGGGGAGTGGGAAAAACTGTTTTTT.

The chain has TRBV20-1 and TRBJ2-2; the match to TRBD2 covers 8 bases. V lost 5 bases to trimming and J lost 1 base; unmatched junction nucleotides: 6. Germline V lookup: CDR1 DFQATT, CDR2 SNEGSKA (reference sequence). CDR3 length: 15 residues. CDR3 residues: CSARGGLGNTGELFF. The CDR3 bases are TGCAGTGCTCGGGGGGGCTTAGGGAACACCGGGGAGCTGTTTTTT.

The V call is TRBV6-1, the J call TRBJ1-6; 10 bases line up with TRBD1. V gave up 7 bases and J gave up 9 bases; unmatched junction bases: 6. Germline assignment: CDR1 MNHNS and CDR2 SASEGT. CDR3 size: 14 residues. CDR3 DNA: TGTGCCAGCATTCGAGACAGGGGGCTTTCACCCCTCCACTTT. As protein: CASIRDRGLSPLHF.

This clonotype was detected many times. The V call is TRBV10-3, the J call TRBJ2-5; D may be TRBD2 (5 bases). Trimming left V 5 bases short and J 7 bases short, with 11 bases between. Germline CDR1 and CDR2: ENHRY and SYGVKD. The CDR3 runs 12 residues. This CDR3 reads CAISRGPGTQYF. CDR3 sequence (DNA): TGTGCCATCAGTCGGGGTCCTGGGACCCAGTACTTC.

This chain joins TRBV7-8 and TRBJ2-3; 9 bases agree with TRBD2. In germline, CDR1 is SGHVS, CDR2 FQNEAQ. The length of the CDR3 is 16 residues. Trimming removed 1 base from V and 5 bases from J; junction bases left unmatched: 7. CDR3 nucleotide sequence: TGTGCCAGCAGCTTAGGGCGGCTAGCGGGGCAAGATACGCAGTATTTT. Its protein is CASSLGRLAGQDTQYF.

This chain links TRBV6-5 with TRBJ2-7, with 10 bases aligning to TRBD2. CDR3 length: 19 amino acids. The V gene's germline CDR1 is MNHEY and CDR2 SVGAGI. J was trimmed by 2 bases and V by 0 bases; bases with no gene match: 13. The CDR3 region has the DNA TGTGCCAGCAGTTACTCGATAGGTGTAATAGCGGGAGGTGCCTACGAGCAGTACTTC. Translating gives CASSYSIGVIAGGAYEQYF.

This clonotype was seen at least ten times. The gene calls are TRBV6-5 and TRBJ1-2; TRBD1 matches 9 bases. With 10 bases clipped from V and 5 bases from J, the junction kept 11 bases outside the gene matches. The CDR3 is 14 amino acids. Germline-derived CDR1 and CDR2 are MNHEY and SVGAGI. The CDR3 sequence is CATLGDREVYGYTF. CDR3 nucleotides: TGTGCCACCCTTGGGGACAGGGAGGTTTATGGCTACACCTTC.

The gene calls are TRBV20-1 and TRBJ2-2; TRBD2 matches at 7 bases. The CDR3 is made up of 14 amino acids. The germline CDR1 and CDR2 sequences are DFQATT and SNEGSKA (reference sequence). V shed 4 bases, J shed 2 bases, and the junction held 4 bases outside the gene matches. The CDR3 spells CSATGGTNTGELFF. As DNA, the CDR3 is TGCAGTGCTACCGGGGGGACTAACACCGGGGAGCTGTTTTTT.

This chain connects TRBV5-1 to TRBJ1-1; the D gene is possibly TRBD1 (6 bases). CDR1 and CDR2 (germline): SGHRS, YFSETQ. This CDR3 is 13 amino acids long. The germline V and J ends were trimmed by 3 bases and 6 bases, with 12 bases remaining between them. Written as DNA, the CDR3 is TGCGCCAGCAGCTACAGGGTGGACGCTGAAGCTTTCTTT. Residues: CASSYRVDAEAFF.

The chain couples TRBV30 to TRBJ1-2; the match to TRBD1 covers 8 bases. The CDR3 covers 12 residues. Germline trimming cut 4 bases from V and 2 bases from J; bases unmatched to any gene: 0. Germline V CDR1 and CDR2: GTSNPN, SVGIG (reference sequence). As DNA, the CDR3 is TGTGCCTGGACAGGGGGCAACTATGGCTACACCTTC. Translation: CAWTGGNYGYTF.

In regard to this clonotype: Since a much larger clone is just one base distant, this may be a read error. The chain is built from TRBV7-9 and TRBJ2-3, with TRBD1 matching over 7 bases. The ends lost 5 bases at V and 4 bases at J; junction bases unmatched: 3. The CDR3 covers 13 residues. CDR1 is SEHNR and CDR2 is FQNEAQ in the germline V gene (reference sequence). The CDR3 sequence: CASSITGADTQYF. The CDR3 DNA follows: TGTGCCAGCAGCATTACAGGGGCAGATACGCAGTATTTT.

This clonotype was seen a few times. The chain combines TRBV29-1 with TRBJ2-6; D remains unclear. V dropped 3 bases and J dropped 2 bases, with 8 bases sitting between them. CDR3 length: 14 residues. Per germline, CDR1 SQVTM and CDR2 ANQGSEA. The CDR3 DNA sequence: TGCAGCGTTGATGGTGGAACTGGGGCCAACGTCCTGACTTTC. Translating it yields CSVDGGTGANVLTF.

This chain joins TRBV7-9 and TRBJ2-4; 12 bases match TRBD2. This CDR3 is 15 amino acids long. CDR1 and CDR2 (germline): SEHNR, FQNEAQ (reference sequence). The V segment lost 3 bases and the J segment 7 bases; nucleotides outside the gene matches: 4. In DNA, the CDR3 is TGTGCCAGCAGCTTGGAGGGACTAGCGGGCAACATTCAGTACTTC. It translates to CASSLEGLAGNIQYF.

The sample holds a few counts of this clonotype. V gene TRBV10-3 combines with J gene TRBJ2-1; D gene unclear. With 7 bases removed from V and 2 bases from J, the gap between germline ends came to 9 bases. Germline CDR1 and CDR2: ENHRY and SYGVKD. This CDR3 region has 13 residues. Here the CDR3 DNA reads TGTGCCATCAAACCAGGCCCCTACAATGAGCAGTTCTTC. Its translation is CAIKPGPYNEQFF.

This clonotype was counted a few times. The CDR3 DNA is TGCGCCAGCAGCCACCTAGCGGGAGGGGTCAACAATGAGCAGTTCTTC. This codes for CASSHLAGGVNNEQFF. This chain connects TRBV5-1 to TRBJ2-1, with TRBD2 matching 12 bases. The length of the CDR3 is 16 residues. Germline CDR1 and CDR2: SGHRS and YFSETQ. V lost 4 bases to trimming and J lost 5 bases; unmatched junction nucleotides: 7. The variable domain in full, completed from reference TRBV5-1 and TRBJ2-1, reads KAGVTQTPRYLIKTRGQQVTLSCSPISGHRSVSWYQQTPGQGLQFLFEYFSETQRNKGNFPGRFSGRQFSNSRSEMNVSTLELGDSALYLCASSHLAGGVNNEQFFGPGTRLTVL.

This chain links TRBV5-1 with TRBJ2-1; D ambiguous. V lost 4 bases and J 12 bases, leaving 17 bases between the germline ends. Per the germline V gene, CDR1 is SGHRS and CDR2 is YFSETQ. The CDR3 covers 13 residues. The CDR3: CASSLTSPFGQFF. CDR3 sequence (DNA): TGCGCCAGCAGCCTGACTTCTCCCTTCGGGCAGTTCTTC.

The chain carries TRBV7-9 and TRBJ1-4; D possibly corresponds to TRBD1 (6 bases). Germline CDR1 is SEHNR and CDR2 is FQNEAQ (reference sequence). The CDR3 runs 16 residues. Trimming removed 5 bases at V and 5 bases at J, with 18 bases between. The DNA of the CDR3 is TGTGCCAGCAGCCCAGGGGCCGGGACGGGGAATGAAAAACTGTTTTTT. Its translation is CASSPGAGTGNEKLFF.

The rearrangement uses TRBV27 and TRBJ2-7; a possible D gene is TRBD1 (8 bases). Germline CDR1 reads MNHEY; CDR2 reads SMNVEV (reference sequence). CDR3 length: 15 amino acids. The V and J ends lost 0 bases and 6 bases respectively, with 15 bases between them. DNA of the CDR3: TGTGCCAGCAGTTTATCCCGGACAGGGAGGGTCGAGCAGTACTTC. Translating it yields CASSLSRTGRVEQYF.

As concerns this clonotype: A much bigger clone sits one base away, suggesting this may be a read error. This chain joins TRBV29-1 and TRBJ2-1, with 9 bases fitting TRBD1. The V and J ends lost 6 bases and 10 bases, in that order; junction bases with no gene match: 10. This CDR3 region has 13 residues. Germline loops: CDR1 SQVTM, CDR2 ANQGSEA. The CDR3 DNA reads TGCAGCGTCACAGGGGGCTTTTTGAGGGAGCAGTTCTTC. It encodes CSVTGGFLREQFF.

This chain joins TRBV5-1 and TRBJ2-7; 8 positions match TRBD2. The CDR3 sequence is 14 residues long. V was clipped by 5 bases and J by 3 bases; unmatched bases: 7. CDR1 and CDR2 (germline): SGHRS, YFSETQ. The CDR3: CASSRTSPLYEQYF. CDR3 coding DNA: TGCGCCAGCAGTCGGACTAGCCCCCTCTACGAGCAGTACTTC.

This clonotype was recorded a few times. The rearrangement uses TRBV5-1 and TRBJ2-7; possible D gene TRBD1, 6 bases. The CDR3 has 15 amino acids. V was shortened by 0 bases and J by 0 bases, with 10 bases between the two germline ends. The V gene's germline CDR1 is SGHRS and CDR2 YFSETQ. The CDR3: CASSLGGLFSYEQYF. Written as DNA, the CDR3 is TGCGCCAGCAGCTTGGGGGGGCTCTTCTCCTACGAGCAGTACTTC.

This clonotype was observed many times. The chain employs TRBV29-1 and TRBJ1-2; possibly TRBD1 for D (6 bases). The CDR3 length is 13 residues. Germline V lookup: CDR1 SQVTM, CDR2 ANQGSEA. With 4 bases removed from V and 0 bases from J, the gap between germline ends came to 9 bases. CDR3 bases: TGCAGCGTTGGCGGACAGACTAACTATGGCTACACCTTC. It codes for CSVGGQTNYGYTF.

This sequence joins TRBV30 and TRBJ2-2; the D call may be TRBD1 or TRBD2 (5 bases each). The CDR3 spans 15 residues. Germline V gives CDR1 GTSNPN, CDR2 SVGIG (reference sequence). Trimming pared 0 bases from V and 3 bases from J, leaving 11 bases between. In DNA form, the CDR3 reads TGTGCCTGGAGTGTTCGAGGGGCTTACACCGGGGAGCTGTTTTTT. It encodes CAWSVRGAYTGELFF.

This clonotype has only a few counts. The V gene is TRBV6-2 or TRBV6-3, the J gene TRBJ2-4; D uncertain. CDR1 and CDR2 from the germline V gene are MNHEY and SVGEGT. This CDR3 contains 15 residues. V was trimmed by 4 bases and J by 0 bases, leaving 10 bases between them. CDR3 DNA sequence: TGTGCCAGCAGTTCCGCGGATTTAGCCAAAAACATTCAGTACTTC. It translates to CASSSADLAKNIQYF.

In this sample, this clonotype turned up a few times. The chain carries TRBV9 and TRBJ1-5; D gene uncertain. The CDR3 length is 14 residues. V lost 7 bases, J lost 0 bases, and 11 bases lay in between. CDR1 and CDR2 from the germline V gene are SGDLS and YYNGEE. The CDR3 protein is CASSTSHSNQPQHF. The CDR3 DNA reads TGTGCCAGCTCCACCTCCCATAGCAATCAGCCCCAGCATTTT.